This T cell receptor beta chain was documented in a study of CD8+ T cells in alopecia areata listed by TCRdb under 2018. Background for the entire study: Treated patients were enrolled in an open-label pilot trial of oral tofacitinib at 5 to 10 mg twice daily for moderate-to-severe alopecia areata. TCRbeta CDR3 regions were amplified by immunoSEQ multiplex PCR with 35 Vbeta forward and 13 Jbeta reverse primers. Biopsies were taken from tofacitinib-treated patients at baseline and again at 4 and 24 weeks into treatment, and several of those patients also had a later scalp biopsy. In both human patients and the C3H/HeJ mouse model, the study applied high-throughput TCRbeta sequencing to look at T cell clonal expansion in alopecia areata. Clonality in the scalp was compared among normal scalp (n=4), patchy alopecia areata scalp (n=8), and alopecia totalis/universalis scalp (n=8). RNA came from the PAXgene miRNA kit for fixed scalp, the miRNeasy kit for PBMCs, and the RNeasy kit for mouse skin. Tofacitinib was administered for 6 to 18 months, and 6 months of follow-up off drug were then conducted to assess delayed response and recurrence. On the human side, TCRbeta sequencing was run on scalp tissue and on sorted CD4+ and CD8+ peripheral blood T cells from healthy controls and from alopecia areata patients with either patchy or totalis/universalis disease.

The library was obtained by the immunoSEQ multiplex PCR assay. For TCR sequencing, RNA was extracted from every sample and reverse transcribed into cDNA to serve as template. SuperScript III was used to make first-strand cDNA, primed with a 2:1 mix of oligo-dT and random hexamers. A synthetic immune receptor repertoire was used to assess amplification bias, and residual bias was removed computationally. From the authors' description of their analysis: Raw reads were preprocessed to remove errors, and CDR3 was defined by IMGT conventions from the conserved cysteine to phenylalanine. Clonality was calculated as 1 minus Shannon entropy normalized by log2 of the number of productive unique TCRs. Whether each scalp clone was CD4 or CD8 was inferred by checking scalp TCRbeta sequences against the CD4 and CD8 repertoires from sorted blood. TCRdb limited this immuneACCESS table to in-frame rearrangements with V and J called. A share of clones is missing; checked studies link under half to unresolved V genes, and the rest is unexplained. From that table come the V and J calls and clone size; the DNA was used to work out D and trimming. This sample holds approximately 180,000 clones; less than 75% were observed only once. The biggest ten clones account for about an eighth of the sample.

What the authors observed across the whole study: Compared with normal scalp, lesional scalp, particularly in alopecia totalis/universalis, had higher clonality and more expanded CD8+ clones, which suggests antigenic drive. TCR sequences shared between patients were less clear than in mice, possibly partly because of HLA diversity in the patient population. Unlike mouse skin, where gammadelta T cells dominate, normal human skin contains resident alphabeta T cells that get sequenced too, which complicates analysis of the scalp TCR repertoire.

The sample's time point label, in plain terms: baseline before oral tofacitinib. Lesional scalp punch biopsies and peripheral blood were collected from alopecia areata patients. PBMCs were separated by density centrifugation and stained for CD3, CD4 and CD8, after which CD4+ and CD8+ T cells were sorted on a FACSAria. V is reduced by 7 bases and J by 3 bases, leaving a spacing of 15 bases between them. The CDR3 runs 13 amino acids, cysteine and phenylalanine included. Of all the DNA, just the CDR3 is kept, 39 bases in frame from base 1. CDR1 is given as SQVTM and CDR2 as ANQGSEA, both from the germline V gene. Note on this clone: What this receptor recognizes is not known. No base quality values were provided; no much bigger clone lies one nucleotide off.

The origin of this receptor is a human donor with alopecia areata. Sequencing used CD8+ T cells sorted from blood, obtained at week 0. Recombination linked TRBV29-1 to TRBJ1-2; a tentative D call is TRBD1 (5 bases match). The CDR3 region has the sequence CSASSGDDYGYTF. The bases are TGCAGCGCATCATCGGGGGACGACTATGGCTACACCTTC.